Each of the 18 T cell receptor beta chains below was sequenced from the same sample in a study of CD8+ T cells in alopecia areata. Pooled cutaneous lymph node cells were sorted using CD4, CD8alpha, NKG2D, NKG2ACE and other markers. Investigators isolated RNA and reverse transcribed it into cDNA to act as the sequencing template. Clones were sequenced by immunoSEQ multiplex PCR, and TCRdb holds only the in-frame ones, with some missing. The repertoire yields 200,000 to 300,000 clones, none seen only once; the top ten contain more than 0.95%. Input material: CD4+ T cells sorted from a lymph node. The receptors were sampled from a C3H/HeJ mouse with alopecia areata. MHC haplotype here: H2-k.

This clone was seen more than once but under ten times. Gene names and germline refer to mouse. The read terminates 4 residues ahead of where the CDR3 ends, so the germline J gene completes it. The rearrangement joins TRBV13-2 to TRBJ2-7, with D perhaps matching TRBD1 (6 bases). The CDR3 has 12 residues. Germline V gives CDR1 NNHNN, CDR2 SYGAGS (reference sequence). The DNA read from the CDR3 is TGTGCCAGCGGTGAAAACAGGGAT. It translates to CASGENRD. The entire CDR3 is CASGENRDEQYF.

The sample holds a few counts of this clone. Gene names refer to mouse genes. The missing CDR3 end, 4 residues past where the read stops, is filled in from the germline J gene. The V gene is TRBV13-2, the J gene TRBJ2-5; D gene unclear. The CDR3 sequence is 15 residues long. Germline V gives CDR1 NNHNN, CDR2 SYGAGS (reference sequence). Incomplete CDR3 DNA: TGTGCCAGCGGTGATGCGACGGCCAGGCCAGAC. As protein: CASGDATARPD. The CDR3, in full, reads CASGDATARPDTQYF.

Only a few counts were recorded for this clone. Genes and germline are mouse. CDR3 DNA (partial): TGTGCCAGCAGTGCCACCGGGACAACAAACTCC. Amino acids: CASSATGTTNS. The full CDR3 sequence reads CASSATGTTNSDYTF. The V and J genes are TRBV13-1 and TRBJ1-2; maybe TRBD1 (6 bases). The CDR3 goes on 4 residues after the read ends, and that part is filled in from the germline J gene. The CDR3 is 15 residues long. Germline CDR1 reads NSHNY; CDR2 reads SYGAGN. V was cut by 3 bases and J by 0 bases, with 12 bases left in between.

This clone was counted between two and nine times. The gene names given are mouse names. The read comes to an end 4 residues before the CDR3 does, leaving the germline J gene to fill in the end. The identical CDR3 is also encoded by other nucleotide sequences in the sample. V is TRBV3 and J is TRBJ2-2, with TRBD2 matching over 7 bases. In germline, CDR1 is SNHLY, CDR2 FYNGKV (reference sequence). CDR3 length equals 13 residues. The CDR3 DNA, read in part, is TGTGCCAGCAGCTTAGGGGGGGGAGGG. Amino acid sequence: CASSLGGGG. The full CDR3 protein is CASSLGGGGQLYF.

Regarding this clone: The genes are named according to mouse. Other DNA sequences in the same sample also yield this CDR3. Partial CDR3 DNA: TGTGCCAGCAGTCGGGACAGGGGGAGGGATTCGCCC. Protein: CASSRDRGRDSP. The whole CDR3 is CASSRDRGRDSPLYF. The chain is built from TRBV19 and TRBJ1-6; 11 bases are a match to TRBD1. The missing CDR3 end, 3 residues past where the read stops, is filled in from the germline J gene. TRBJ1-6 is an ORF; its function is uncertain. Unmatched junction bases numbered 5, after V lost 4 bases and J lost 8 bases. Germline V gene lookup returns CDR1 FNHDT and CDR2 SITEND (reference sequence). The CDR3 has 15 residues.

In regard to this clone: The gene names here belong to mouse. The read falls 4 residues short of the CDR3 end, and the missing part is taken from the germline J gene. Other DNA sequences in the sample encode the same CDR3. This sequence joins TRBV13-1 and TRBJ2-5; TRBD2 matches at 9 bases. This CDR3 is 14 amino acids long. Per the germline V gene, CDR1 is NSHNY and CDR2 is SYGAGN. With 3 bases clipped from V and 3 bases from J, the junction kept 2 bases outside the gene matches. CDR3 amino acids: CASSGTGAQDTQYF. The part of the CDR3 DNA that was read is TGTGCCAGCAGTGGGACTGGGGCTCAAGAC.

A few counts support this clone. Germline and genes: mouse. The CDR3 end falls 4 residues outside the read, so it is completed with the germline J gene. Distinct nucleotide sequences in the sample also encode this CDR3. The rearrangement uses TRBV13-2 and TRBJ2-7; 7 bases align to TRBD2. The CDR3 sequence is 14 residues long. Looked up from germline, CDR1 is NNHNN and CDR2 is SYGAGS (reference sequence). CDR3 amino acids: CASGDVAGGYEQYF. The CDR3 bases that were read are TGTGCCAGCGGTGATGTGGCTGGGGGATAT.

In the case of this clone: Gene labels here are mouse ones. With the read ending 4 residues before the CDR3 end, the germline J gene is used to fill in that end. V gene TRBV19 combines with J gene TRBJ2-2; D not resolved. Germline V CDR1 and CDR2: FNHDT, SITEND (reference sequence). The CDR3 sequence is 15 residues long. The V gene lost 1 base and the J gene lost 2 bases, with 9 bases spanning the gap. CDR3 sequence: CASSINHSNTGQLYF. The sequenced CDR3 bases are TGTGCCAGCAGTATAAACCACAGTAACACCGGG.

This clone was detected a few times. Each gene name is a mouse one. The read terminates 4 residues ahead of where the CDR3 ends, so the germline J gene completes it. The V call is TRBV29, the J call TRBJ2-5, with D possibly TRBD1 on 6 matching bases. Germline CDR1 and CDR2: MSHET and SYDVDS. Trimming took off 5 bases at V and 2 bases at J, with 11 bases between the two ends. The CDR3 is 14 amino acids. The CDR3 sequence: CASSPGTIQDTQYF. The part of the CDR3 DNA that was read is TGTGCTAGCAGTCCCGGGACAATCCAAGAC.

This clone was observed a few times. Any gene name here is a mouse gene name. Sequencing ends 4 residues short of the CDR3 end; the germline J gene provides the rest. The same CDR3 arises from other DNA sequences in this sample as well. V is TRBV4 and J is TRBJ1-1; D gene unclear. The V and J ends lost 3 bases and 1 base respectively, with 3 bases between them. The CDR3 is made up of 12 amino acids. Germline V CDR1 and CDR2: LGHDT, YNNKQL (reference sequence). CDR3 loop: CASSYRNTEVFF. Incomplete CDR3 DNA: TGTGCCAGCAGCTACAGGAACACA. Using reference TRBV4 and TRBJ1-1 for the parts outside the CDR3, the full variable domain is ETAVFQTPNYHVTQVGNEVSFNCKQTLGHDTMYWYKQDSKKLLKIMFSYNNKQLIVNETVPRRFSPQSSDKAHLNLRIKSVEPEDSAVYLCASSYRNTEVFFGKGTRLTVV.

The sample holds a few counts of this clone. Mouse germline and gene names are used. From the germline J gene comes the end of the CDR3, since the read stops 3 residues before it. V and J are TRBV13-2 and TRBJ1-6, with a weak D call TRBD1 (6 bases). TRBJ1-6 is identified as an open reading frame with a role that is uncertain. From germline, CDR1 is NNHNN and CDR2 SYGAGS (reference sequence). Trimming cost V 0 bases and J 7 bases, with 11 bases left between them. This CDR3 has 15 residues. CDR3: CASGDATGWNSPLYF. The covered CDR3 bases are TGTGCCAGCGGTGATGCAACAGGGTGGAATTCGCCC.

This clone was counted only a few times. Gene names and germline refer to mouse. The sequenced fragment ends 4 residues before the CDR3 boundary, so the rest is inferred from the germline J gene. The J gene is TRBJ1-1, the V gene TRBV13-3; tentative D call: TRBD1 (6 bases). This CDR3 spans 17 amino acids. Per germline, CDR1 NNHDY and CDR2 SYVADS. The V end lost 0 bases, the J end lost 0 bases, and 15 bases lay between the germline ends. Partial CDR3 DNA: TGTGCCAGCAGTGATGCAAGGTCCGGGACAACAAACACA. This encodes CASSDARSGTTNT. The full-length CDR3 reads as CASSDARSGTTNTEVFF.

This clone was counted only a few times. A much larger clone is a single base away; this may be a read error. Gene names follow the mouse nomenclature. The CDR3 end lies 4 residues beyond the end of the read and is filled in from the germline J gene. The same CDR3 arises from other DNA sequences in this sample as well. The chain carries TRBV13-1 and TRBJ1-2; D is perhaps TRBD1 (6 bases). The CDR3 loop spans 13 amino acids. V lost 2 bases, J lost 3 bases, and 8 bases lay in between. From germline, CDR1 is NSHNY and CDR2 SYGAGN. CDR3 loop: CASSDRGDSDYTF. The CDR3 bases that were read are TGTGCCAGCAGTGACAGGGGAGACTCC.

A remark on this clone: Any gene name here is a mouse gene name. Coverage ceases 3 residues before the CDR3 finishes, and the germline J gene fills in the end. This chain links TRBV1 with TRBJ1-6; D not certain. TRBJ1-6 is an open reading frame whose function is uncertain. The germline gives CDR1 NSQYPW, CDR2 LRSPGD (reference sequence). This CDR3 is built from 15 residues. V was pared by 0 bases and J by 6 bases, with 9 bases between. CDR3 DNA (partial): TGCACCTGCAGTGCAGATCTGGCCACTAATTCGCCC. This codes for CTCSADLATNSP. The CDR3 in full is CTCSADLATNSPLYF.

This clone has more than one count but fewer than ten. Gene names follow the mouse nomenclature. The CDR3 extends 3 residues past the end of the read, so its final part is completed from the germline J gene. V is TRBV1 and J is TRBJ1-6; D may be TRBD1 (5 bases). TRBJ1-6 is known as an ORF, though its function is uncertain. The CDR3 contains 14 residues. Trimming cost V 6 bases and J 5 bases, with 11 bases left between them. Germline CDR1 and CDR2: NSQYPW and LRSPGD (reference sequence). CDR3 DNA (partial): TGCACCTGCAGACCCGACAGAAATAATTCGCCC. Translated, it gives CTCRPDRNNSP. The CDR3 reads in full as CTCRPDRNNSPLYF.

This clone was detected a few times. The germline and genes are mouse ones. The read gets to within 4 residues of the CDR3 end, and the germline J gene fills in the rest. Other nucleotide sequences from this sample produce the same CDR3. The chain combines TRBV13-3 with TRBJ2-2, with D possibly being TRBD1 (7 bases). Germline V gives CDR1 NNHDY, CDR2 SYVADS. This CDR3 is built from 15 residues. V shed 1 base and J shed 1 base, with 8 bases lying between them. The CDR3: CASSDQGGNTGQLYF. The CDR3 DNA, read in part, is TGTGCCAGCAGTGATCAGGGGGGAAACACCGGG. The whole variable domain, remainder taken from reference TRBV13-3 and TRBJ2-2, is EAAVTQSPRSKVAVTGGKVTLSCHQTNNHDYMYWYRQDTGHGLRLIHYSYVADSTEKGDIPDGYKASRPSQENFSLILELASLSQTAVYFCASSDQGGNTGQLYFGEGSKLTVL.

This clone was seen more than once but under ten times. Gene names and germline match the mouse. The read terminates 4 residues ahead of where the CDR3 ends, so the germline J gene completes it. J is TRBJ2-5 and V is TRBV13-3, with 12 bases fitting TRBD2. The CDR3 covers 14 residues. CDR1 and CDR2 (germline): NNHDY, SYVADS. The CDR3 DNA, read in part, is TGTGCCACTTCGGACTGGGGGGGAGGAGAC. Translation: CATSDWGGGD. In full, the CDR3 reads CATSDWGGGDTQYF.

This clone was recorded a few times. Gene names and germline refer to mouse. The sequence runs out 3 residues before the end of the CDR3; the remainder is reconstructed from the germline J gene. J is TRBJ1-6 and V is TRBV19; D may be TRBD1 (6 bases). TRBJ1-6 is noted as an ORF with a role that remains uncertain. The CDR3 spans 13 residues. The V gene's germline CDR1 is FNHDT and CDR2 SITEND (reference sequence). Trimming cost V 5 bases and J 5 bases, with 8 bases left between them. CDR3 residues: CASRQGNNSPLYF. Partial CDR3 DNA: TGTGCCAGCAGACAGGGAAATAATTCGCCC.